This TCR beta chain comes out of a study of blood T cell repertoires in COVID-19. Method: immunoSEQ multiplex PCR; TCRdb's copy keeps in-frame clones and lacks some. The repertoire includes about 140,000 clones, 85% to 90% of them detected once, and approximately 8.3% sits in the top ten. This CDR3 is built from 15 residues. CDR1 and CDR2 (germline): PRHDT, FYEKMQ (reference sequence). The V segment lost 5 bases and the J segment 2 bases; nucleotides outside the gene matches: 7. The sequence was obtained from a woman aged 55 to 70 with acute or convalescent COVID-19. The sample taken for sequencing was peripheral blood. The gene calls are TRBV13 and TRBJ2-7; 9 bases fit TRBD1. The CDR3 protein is CASSEGQGITYEQYF. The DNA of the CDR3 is TGTGCCAGCAGCGAGGGACAGGGTATAACCTACGAGCAGTACTTC.